These 20 T cell receptor beta chains were all obtained from the same sample, sequenced in a study of blood T cell repertoires in COVID-19 (dated by TCRdb to 2020 to 2021). Library preparation was by the immunoSEQ multiplex PCR assay. In TCRdb, the immuneACCESS table is reduced to in-frame sequences with V and J assigned. These tables do not hold every clone; where another copy was compared, an unresolved V gene accounts for under half, and the others remain unexplained. The sample includes 80,000 to 95,000 clones, with around 85% observed a single time. The ten largest clonotypes hold around 39% of the sample. Sequenced material: peripheral blood. These receptors originate from an elderly man with acute or convalescent COVID-19.

The V gene is TRBV14, the J gene TRBJ2-1; TRBD2 matches at 11 bases. Per the germline V gene, CDR1 is SGHDN and CDR2 is FVKESK. The CDR3 loop spans 18 amino acids. Germline trimming cut 0 bases from V and 0 bases from J; bases unmatched to any gene: 4. The CDR3 protein is CASSQEGLAESSYNEQFF. DNA of the CDR3: TGTGCCAGCAGCCAAGAGGGACTAGCGGAAAGCTCCTACAATGAGCAGTTCTTC.

In regard to this clone: The junction shows a germline mismatch at one end, possibly a read error. This chain's CDR3 is CAWSARAGLDF. The CDR3 DNA is TGTGCCTGGAGTGCAAGAGCAGGGTTGGACTTC. V usage is TRBV30 and J usage is TRBJ2-5; D is possibly TRBD1 (5 bases). Germline-derived CDR1 and CDR2 are GTSNPN and SVGIG (reference sequence). CDR3 length: 11 residues.

V is TRBV5-5 and J is TRBJ2-1; perhaps TRBD2 as D (6 bases). Trimming removed 4 bases at V and 4 bases at J, with 12 bases between. This CDR3 is 14 amino acids long. CDR1 is SGHKS, CDR2 YYEKEE, per germline (reference sequence). The CDR3 here is CASSPPGGYNEQFF. As DNA, the CDR3 is TGTGCCAGCAGCCCGCCCGGGGGATACAATGAGCAGTTCTTC.

The chain links TRBV7-8 to TRBJ2-2; D unclear. CDR1 and CDR2 (germline): SGHVS, FQNEAQ. The CDR3 runs 15 residues. The V and J ends lost 1 base and 0 bases respectively, with 6 bases between them. For the CDR3, the DNA is TGTGCCAGCAGCTTAGGTTTATCGAACACCGGGGAGCTGTTTTTT. It is translated as CASSLGLSNTGELFF.

J is TRBJ1-1 and V is TRBV12-5, with TRBD1 as a possible D gene (5 bases). The germline V gene has CDR1 LGHNT and CDR2 FRNRAP. CDR3 size: 14 residues. The V end was cut by 1 base, the J end by 1 base, with 7 bases between. The CDR3 DNA sequence: TGTGCTAGTGGTTTGGGACAGAGGAACACTGAAGCTTTCTTT. The encoded protein is CASGLGQRNTEAFF.

This clone was recorded only once. V usage is TRBV5-1 and J usage is TRBJ2-1; 8 bases are shared with TRBD1. The V gene's germline CDR1 is SGHRS and CDR2 YFSETQ. The CDR3 covers 16 residues. With 3 bases clipped from V and 6 bases from J, the junction kept 11 bases outside the gene matches. Here the CDR3 DNA reads TGCGCCAGCAGCTCTATAAGACAGGGGACGGGCAATGAGCAGTTCTTC. Translating gives CASSSIRQGTGNEQFF.

The chain uses TRBV12-3 or TRBV12-4 and TRBJ1-2; unclear D gene. CDR3 length: 10 residues. The V gene lost 6 bases and the J gene lost 10 bases, with 9 bases spanning the gap. The CDR3: CASSPTPYTF. CDR3 nucleotides: TGTGCCAGCAGCCCGACTCCCTACACCTTC.

The chain uses TRBV7-3 and TRBJ2-2, with 7 bases matching TRBD2. CDR3 length equals 17 residues. Germline trimming cut 0 bases from V and 1 base from J; bases unmatched to any gene: 5. Germline loops: CDR1 SGHTA, CDR2 FQGTGA. CDR3 amino acids: CASSLTLAVQNTGELFF. The CDR3 coding sequence is TGTGCCAGCAGCTTAACCCTAGCGGTCCAGAACACCGGGGAGCTGTTTTTT. Supplemented by reference TRBV7-3 and TRBJ2-2, the full variable domain reads GAGVSQTPSNKVTEKGKYVELRCDPISGHTALYWYRQSLGQGPEFLIYFQGTGAADDSGLPNDRFFAVRPEGSVSTLKIQRTERGDSAVYLCASSLTLAVQNTGELFFGEGSRLTVL.

A single count supports this clone. V usage is TRBV3-1 (or the pseudogene TRBV3-2) and J usage is TRBJ2-7; possible D gene TRBD1, 6 bases. Per the germline V gene, CDR1 is LGHDT and CDR2 is YNNKEL (reference sequence). The V end was cut by 5 bases, the J end by 0 bases, with 14 bases between. The CDR3 has 15 residues. CDR3 loop: CASSSIPGHSYEQYF. The CDR3 bases are TGTGCCAGCAGCTCCATCCCGGGACACTCCTACGAGCAGTACTTC.

V usage is TRBV11-2 and J usage is TRBJ2-7; 8 nucleotides line up with TRBD1. This CDR3 contains 15 residues. CDR1 SGHAT and CDR2 FQNNGV come from the germline V gene. The V segment lost 5 bases and the J segment 3 bases; nucleotides outside the gene matches: 9. The CDR3 sequence: CASSEDRGAYYEQYF. For the CDR3, the DNA is TGTGCCAGCAGCGAAGACAGGGGCGCCTACTACGAGCAGTACTTC.

The CDR3 coding sequence is TGTGCCAGCAGTCGACGGGGTTACGAGCAGTACTTC. Amino acids: CASSRRGYEQYF. The chain combines TRBV7-2 with TRBJ2-7, with a weak D call TRBD2 (5 bases). Deletions cut 6 bases from V and 4 bases from J, with 10 bases between. Germline V gene data show CDR1 as SGHTA and CDR2 as FQGNSA. The CDR3 totals 12 residues.

CDR3 bases: TGTGCCAGTAGTTCAACCCGGGACACAGGCACTGAAGCTTTCTTT. Its protein is CASSSTRDTGTEAFF. The chain couples TRBV19 to TRBJ1-1; a weak D match, TRBD1 (6 bases). Trimming shortened V by 5 bases and J by 4 bases, and 17 bases separated the two germline ends. CDR3 size: 15 residues. Looked up from germline, CDR1 is LNHDA and CDR2 is SQIVND (reference sequence).

This chain connects TRBV19 to TRBJ2-2; D not resolved. The CDR3 sequence is 18 residues long. Germline CDR1 is LNHDA and CDR2 is SQIVND (reference sequence). The V and J ends lost 2 bases and 0 bases respectively, with 16 bases between them. The CDR3 DNA follows: TGTGCCAGTAGTATAAGTGGCGCGCGGAACGCGAACACCGGGGAGCTGTTTTTT. Encoded protein: CASSISGARNANTGELFF.

The V call is TRBV29-1, the J call TRBJ1-4, with D unclear. Germline CDR1 reads SQVTM; CDR2 reads ANQGSEA. The CDR3 consists of 12 residues. Trimming removed 4 bases at V and 4 bases at J, with 7 bases between. The CDR3 DNA reads as TGCAGCGTTGGGCTGATTAATGAAAAACTGTTTTTT. It codes for CSVGLINEKLFF.

The genes are TRBV27 and TRBJ1-4; D is possibly TRBD1 (5 bases). The CDR3 runs to 14 residues. V lost 6 bases and J 8 bases, leaving 16 bases between the germline ends. Germline CDR1 MNHEY, CDR2 SMNVEV (reference sequence). CDR3: CASRTRVEGEKLFF. For the CDR3, the DNA is TGTGCCAGCAGGACAAGGGTGGAGGGGGAAAAACTGTTTTTT.

The chain links TRBV12-5 to TRBJ2-3, with 10 bases that match TRBD1. V trimming: 1 base; J trimming: 3 bases; junction bases outside the gene matches: 4. The CDR3 loop spans 16 amino acids. The germline gives CDR1 LGHNT, CDR2 FRNRAP. This CDR3 is CASGLGQGAPTDTQYF. CDR3 sequence (DNA): TGTGCTAGTGGTTTGGGACAGGGGGCGCCTACAGATACGCAGTATTTT.

The V and J genes are TRBV11-3 and TRBJ2-1; 11 bases map to TRBD2. The CDR3 runs to 15 residues. Germline loops: CDR1 SGHNT, CDR2 YENEEA. The V and J ends lost 5 bases and 5 bases, in that order; junction bases with no gene match: 5. In nucleotides, the CDR3 is TGTGCCAGCAGCAAGGGACTAGCGGATAACAATGAGCAGTTCTTC. It codes for CASSKGLADNNEQFF.

The rearrangement uses TRBV6-4 and TRBJ2-1, with D tentatively TRBD2 (6 bases). This CDR3 spans 17 amino acids. V was clipped by 1 base and J by 0 bases, with 13 bases between them. Germline V gives CDR1 MRHNA, CDR2 SNTAGT. The CDR3 DNA follows: TGTGCCAGCAGTGACTGGGGAAACGGGAGCTCCTACAATGAGCAGTTCTTC. Translation: CASSDWGNGSSYNEQFF.

This clone was recorded only once. CDR3 sequence: CASSLTMSGIGETQYF. Here the CDR3 DNA reads TGTGCCAGCAGCTTAACTATGAGCGGAATAGGCGAGACCCAGTACTTC. V usage is TRBV7-3 and J usage is TRBJ2-5, with a weak D call TRBD2 (5 bases). CDR1 is SGHTA and CDR2 is FQGTGA in the germline V gene. The CDR3 length is 16 residues. V shed 0 bases and J shed 5 bases, with 16 bases lying between them.

The sample holds one count of this clone. The chain employs TRBV7-9 and TRBJ2-2, with TRBD1 as a possible D gene (6 bases). This CDR3 region has 12 residues. From germline, CDR1 is SEHNR and CDR2 FQNEAQ (reference sequence). Trimming left V 8 bases short and J 3 bases short, with 7 bases between. CDR3 nucleotides: TGTGCCAGCGGACAGTACACCGGGGAGCTGTTTTTT. Amino acids: CASGQYTGELFF.